Given below is one T cell receptor beta chain in context. Its antigen remains unidentified. The data are from a study of graft-versus-host responses after intestinal transplantation. Study background: Induction using anti-thymocyte globulin, followed by tacrolimus and steroids for approximately three years, was given to all recipients. Study-wide results and caveats: High graft-versus-host to host-versus-graft T cell clonal ratios marked allografts of patients with graft-donor macrochimerism.

The data were produced by immunoSEQ multiplex PCR, yet TCRdb's version contains in-frame clones alone and is incomplete. Of some 100,000 clones listed, around 90% are singletons. The junction had 2 bases not matched to a gene; V was cut back by 4 bases and J by 5 bases. CDR3 length equals 12 residues. Germline V lookup: CDR1 MGHRA, CDR2 YSYEKL. The chain uses TRBV4-1 and TRBJ2-7; TRBD1 agrees at 7 bases. This TCR was recovered from a human donor who was the organ donor for an intestinal transplant. Sequencing was performed on unstimulated CD8+ T cells sorted from spleen or lymph node cells, taken before transplant. The chain's CDR3 is CASSLTGDEQYF. The CDR3 coding sequence is TGCGCCAGCAGCCTAACAGGGGACGAGCAGTACTTC.